Listed below are T cell receptor beta chains from one sample, sequenced in a study of shared clonotypes between healthy human individuals. The protocol was immunoSEQ multiplex PCR, while the TCRdb copy is restricted to in-frame clones and leaves out a portion. Of about 2.5 million clones listed, around 92% are singletons. The sample taken for sequencing was naive CD4+ T cells from PBMCs. These TCRs come from a man aged 18 to 29 in good health. Some clones in this sample may be carry-over from other donors' samples. The CDR3 runs from the conserved cysteine through the conserved F or W. A D gene is named only where the DNA matches it firmly. The listing skips clone size in some rows; elsewhere it reads once, few, many or a size class.

>NA|NA|TRBV5-1|TRBJ2-1
TGCGCCAGCAGCTTGGCTCTGGGTGAGAATGAGCAGTTCTTC
CASSLALGENEQFF
>NA|NA|TRBV9|TRBJ2-3
TGTGCCAGCAGCGTAGCTTACGGGCCTACCTCTAATGTGTATTTT
CASSVAYGPTSNVYF
>once|TRBD1|TRBV6-6|TRBJ1-2
TGTGCCAGCAGTTTATGGGACAGGGATATTAACTATGGCTACACCTTC
CASSLWDRDINYGYTF
>NA|NA|TRBV6-6|TRBJ2-1
TGTGCCAGCGCACCACGGGGGAATCCAAATGGCGATGAGCAGTTCTTC
CASAPRGNPNGDEQFF
>NA|TRBD1|TRBV5-6|TRBJ1-1
TGTGCCAGCAGCGAACAGGGGGCTGTTACTGAAGCTTTCTTT
CASSEQGAVTEAFF
>NA|NA|TRBV28|TRBJ2-7
TGTGCCAGCAGGATGGGAAACGAGCAGTACTTC
CASRMGNEQYF
>NA|NA|TRBV4-1|TRBJ1-4
TGCGCCAGCAGCCAAGAAGGGGGGCGCCTGGAAAAACTGTTTTTT
CASSQEGGRLEKLFF
>NA|NA|TRBV11-3|TRBJ1-3
TGTGCCAGCAGCTTAGACAGGGGTAGTGGAAACACCATATATTTT
CASSLDRGSGNTIYF
>NA|TRBD2|TRBV5-4|TRBJ2-3
TGTGCCAGCAGCATCGGGACTAGCGGGGGCTCAGATACGCAGTATTTT
CASSIGTSGGSDTQYF
>NA|TRBD1|TRBV6-5|TRBJ1-1
TGTGCCAGCAGATACAGGGGGAACACTGAAGCTTTCTTT
CASRYRGNTEAFF
>NA|NA|TRBV10-2|TRBJ1-2
TGCGCCAGCTCGAGACAGGCTAAGTCGAACTATGGCTACACCTTC
CASSRQAKSNYGYTF
>NA|TRBD1|TRBV10-1|TRBJ2-7
TGCGCCAGCAGCGCAGGGGGTCGTTCATTCGAGCAGTACTTC
CASSAGGRSFEQYF
>NA|NA|TRBV20-1|TRBJ2-7
TGCAGTCCGGGCGAAGAGGAGCAGTACTTC
CSPGEEEQYF
>NA|NA|TRBV6-1|TRBJ2-2
TGTGCCAGCAAGGGACTGAACACCGGGGAGCTGTTTTTT
CASKGLNTGELFF
>NA|TRBD1|TRBV12-5|TRBJ2-3
TGTGCTAGTGGTTGGGGCGGACAGGGTGCAACAGATACGCAGTATTTT
CASGWGGQGATDTQYF
>NA|NA|TRBV30|TRBJ2-7
TGTGCCTGGACCTGGGACACCTACGAGCAGTACTTC
CAWTWDTYEQYF
>NA|NA|TRBV5-4|TRBJ1-1
TGTGCCAGCAGCTTGTACAGCCCGGGGGACACTGAAGCTTTCTTT
CASSLYSPGDTEAFF
>NA|NA|TRBV5-1|TRBJ2-7
TGCGCCAGCAGCTTGGCCACCGGAACCTACGAGCAGTACTTC
CASSLATGTYEQYF
>NA|NA|TRBV28|TRBJ1-4
TGTGCCAGCCAACTCGGAGGGGGGGCTGGGGAAAAACTGTTTTTT
CASQLGGGAGEKLFF
>NA|NA|TRBV6-1|TRBJ1-2
TGTGCCAGCAGTGATAGACCCTCGCCTTATGGCTACACCTTC
CASSDRPSPYGYTF
>NA|TRBD2|TRBV7-9|TRBJ2-1
TGTGCCACGACTAGCGGGAGGGCCTCCGGCGATGAGCAGTTCTTC
CATTSGRASGDEQFF
>NA|NA|TRBV19|TRBJ2-1
TGTGCCAGTAGTGGCCAGGGACGGTGGGTGGACAATGAGCAGTTCTTC
CASSGQGRWVDNEQFF
>NA|NA|TRBV28|TRBJ2-3
TGTGCCAGCAGTTTCGTGCGGTCCGATACGCAGTATTTT
CASSFVRSDTQYF
>NA|NA|TRBV6-5|TRBJ2-7
TGTGCCAGCAGTTACTATGCGGGACTCTCCTACGAGCAGTACTTC
CASSYYAGLSYEQYF
>NA|TRBD1|TRBV27|TRBJ2-1
TGTGCCAGCAGTCCCACAGGGGGCTGGGTGATAGGGCAGTTCTTC
CASSPTGGWVIGQFF
>NA|NA|TRBV5-4|TRBJ2-7
TGTGCCAGCACCTCCGACCCTACCTCCGAGCAGTACTTC
CASTSDPTSEQYF
>NA|NA|TRBV11-3|TRBJ2-3
TGTGCCAGCAGCCGCCGGGACCTGGCAGATACGCAGTATTTT
CASSRRDLADTQYF
>once|TRBD2|TRBV29-1|TRBJ2-5
TGCAGCGTTGAAAAGGATGTTTTGCGGGAGTTGTTCCGAGAGACCCAGTACTTC
CSVEKDVLRELFRETQYF
>NA|NA|TRBV27|TRBJ2-2
TGTGCCAGCAGTTTTGCGGCAGGGGGGACCGGGGAGCTGTTTTTT
CASSFAAGGTGELFF
>NA|TRBD2|TRBV28|TRBJ2-7
TGTGCCAGCAGCTCAGCGGGGCCCACCACCTACGAGCAGTACTTC
CASSSAGPTTYEQYF
>NA|NA|TRBV6-5|TRBJ2-1
TGTGCCAGCAGTTCCTACGCTCGGGACCAGCAGTTCTTC
CASSSYARDQQFF
>NA|TRBD1|TRBV11-2|TRBJ2-4
TGTGCCAGCAGCTACCCCCCTGGACAGGGAAAAAACATTCAGTACTTC
CASSYPPGQGKNIQYF
>NA|TRBD2|TRBV7-2|TRBJ2-1
TGTGCCAGCAGAATGGAGAGTAGCGGGAGGGCGACAGAGTTCTTC
CASRMESSGRATEFF
>once|NA|TRBV2|TRBJ2-7
TGTGCCAGCAGTGATTGGTCGCCTCCCTACGAGCAGTACTTC
CASSDWSPPYEQYF
>NA|TRBD2|TRBV5-1|TRBJ2-5
TGCGCCAGCAGCTTGGGGGGGACTAGCGGCCAAGAGACCCAGTACTTC
CASSLGGTSGQETQYF
>NA|TRBD2|TRBV29-1|TRBJ2-2
TGCAGCGTGGCTAGCGGGAGGGCCCAGGGAGCTGTTTTT
CSVASGRAQGAVF
>once|NA|TRBV5-1|TRBJ1-1
TGCGCCAGCAGCTCAGGGTCGGCGGGCACTGAAGCTTTCTTT
CASSSGSAGTEAFF
>NA|NA|TRBV30|TRBJ2-5
TGTGCCTGGAGTGCAAGGGAGACCCAGTACTTC
CAWSARETQYF
>NA|NA|TRBV6-5|TRBJ1-1
TGTGCCAGCACCCAAAACCGGGGGAATACTGAAGCTTTCTTT
CASTQNRGNTEAFF
>NA|NA|TRBV15|TRBJ2-7
TGTGCCACCAGCAGAGCAGGGGCTAGCGGCTCCTACGAGCAGTACTTC
CATSRAGASGSYEQYF
>NA|NA|TRBV25-1|TRBJ1-6
TGTGCCAGCAGTGAATTATCTACGAATTCACCCCTCCACTTT
CASSELSTNSPLHF
>NA|TRBD2|TRBV10-1|TRBJ2-1
TGCGCCAGCAGTGATGTGGGACTATCCTCCTACAATGAGCAGTTCTTC
CASSDVGLSSYNEQFF
>NA|TRBD1|TRBV28|TRBJ1-4
TGTGCCAGCAGTGCGGGACAGCATAATGAAAAACTGTTTTTT
CASSAGQHNEKLFF
>NA|NA|TRBV30|TRBJ1-1
TGTGCCTGGAGTGTCCTGGTGAACACTGAAGCTTTCTTT
CAWSVLVNTEAFF
>NA|TRBD2|TRBV27|TRBJ2-1
TGTGCCAGCAGTTCCCCTCTAGCGGGAGGGCCGGGTTATGAGCAGTTCTTC
CASSSPLAGGPGYEQFF
>NA|NA|TRBV19|TRBJ1-5
TGTGCCAGTAGTATAGAGGGGGGGCCTCGGCAGCCCCAGCATTTT
CASSIEGGPRQPQHF
>NA|NA|TRBV28|TRBJ1-2
TGTGCCAGCTGGGGGTCATATGGCTACACCTTC
CASWGSYGYTF
>NA|NA|TRBV7-2|TRBJ2-5
TGTGCCAGCAGCTTAGAGGCCGGGGAGACCCAGTACTTC
CASSLEAGETQYF
>few|NA|TRBV5-1|TRBJ1-5
TGCGCCAGCAGCTTGGGGGGAAGCAATCAGCCCCAGCATTTT
CASSLGGSNQPQHF
>NA|TRBD2|TRBV5-1|TRBJ2-5
TGCGCCAGCAGCTTGGAGGGACTAGAAGAGACCCAGTACTTC
CASSLEGLEETQYF